This TCR beta chain originates from a study of cytomegalovirus exposure and HLA in healthy donors. Study results and caveats: In a later analysis, specific HLA alleles were associated with 15,000 to 20,000 TCR beta sequences at a 0.05 false discovery rate.

PCR was performed using 60 Vbeta and 13 Jbeta primers. Sequencing used immunoSEQ multiplex PCR; TCRdb keeps in-frame clones, though not all of them. The profile shows about 69,000 clones, about 78% of them singletons. Of note for this clone: Its target is not known.

This receptor was identified in a man between 18 and 29 years old in good health and CMV-seronegative. The source material was PBMCs.

CDR3 sequence reads: CASSWRLGASTDTQYF. The CDR3 bases are TGTGCCAGCAGTTGGAGGCTGGGGGCGAGCACAGATACGCAGTATTTT. The chain has TRBV27 and TRBJ2-3, with D maybe TRBD1 (6 bases). The CDR3 has 16 amino acids. Trimming left V 4 bases short and J 0 bases short, with 14 bases between. Germline V gene sequence: CDR1 MNHEY, CDR2 SMNVEV (reference sequence).